This T cell receptor beta chain is from a study of vaccination and CD4 T cells after COVID-19. Treatment specified: approximately 9-day PBMC culture with coronavirus spike peptide pools or control peptides (ViraFEST assay). Turning to this clonotype: The target antigen is unknown.

The Oncomine TCR Beta short-read assay sequenced DNA from cultured CD4+ T cells. TCRdb passed the PCR reads through MiXCR, listing each CDR3 protein once. The data show about 7,000 distinct CDR3 sequences, about 54% seen once. Per the germline V gene, CDR1 is SGHTA and CDR2 is FQGTGA. CDR3 size: 17 residues. The trim removed 5 bases at V and 4 bases at J, leaving 13 bases unmatched. This clonotype originated in a human donor who had recovered from COVID-19. Sequencing was performed on CD4+ T cells from blood, cultured in vitro. The chain joins TRBV7-3 to TRBJ2-5, with TRBD2 matching over 10 bases. The CDR3 nucleotides read TGTGCCAGCAGCCCAAAGGCAGCTAGCGGGGGACGAGAGACCCAGTACTTC. It translates to CASSPKAASGGRETQYF. Supplemented by reference TRBV7-3 and TRBJ2-5, the full variable domain reads GAGVSQTPSNKVTEKGKYVELRCDPISGHTALYWYRQSLGQGPEFLIYFQGTGAADDSGLPNDRFFAVRPEGSVSTLKIQRTERGDSAVYLCASSPKAASGGRETQYFGPGTRLLVL.